This is a list of T cell receptor beta chains from one sample in a study of technical replicates of blood from a few donors. Data came from immunoSEQ multiplex PCR; TCRdb stores just in-frame clones and leaves some out. The repertoire includes about 100,000 clones, about 96% of them detected once, and about 0.36% sits in the top ten. Material for sequencing was T cells isolated from PBMCs. These TCRs come from a human donor in good health. Each CDR3 is given with its conserved first and last residue. The order of the fields is clone size, J gene, V gene, D gene, CDR3 DNA, CDR3 protein. D genes are given only for firm matches. Rows give clone size only sometimes, using once, few, many, or a class for an expanded clone.

abundance: .; j_gene: TRBJ2-5; v_gene: TRBV2; d_gene: TRBD1; CDR3nt: TGTGCCAGCAGCGGGACAGGGAGAGACCAAGAGACCCAGTACTTC; CDR3aa: CASSGTGRDQETQYF
abundance: .; j_gene: TRBJ2-5; v_gene: TRBV5-1; d_gene: .; CDR3nt: TGCGCCAGCAGCTTGCAGGGAATGGGGGAGACCCAGTACTTC; CDR3aa: CASSLQGMGETQYF
abundance: .; j_gene: TRBJ2-7; v_gene: TRBV2; d_gene: TRBD2; CDR3nt: TGTGCCAGCTTCAGGTTCAGCGGGAGATTCGACGAGCAGTACTTC; CDR3aa: CASFRFSGRFDEQYF
abundance: .; j_gene: TRBJ2-7; v_gene: TRBV4-2; d_gene: TRBD1; CDR3nt: TGTGCCAGCAGCCACCCGGACAGGGGTTACGAGCAGTACTTC; CDR3aa: CASSHPDRGYEQYF
abundance: few; j_gene: TRBJ1-1; v_gene: TRBV6-6; d_gene: .; CDR3nt: TGTGCCAGCAGTTACTCTCCCAAGGGCCCCGGGAGTGAAGCTTTCTTT; CDR3aa: CASSYSPKGPGSEAFF
abundance: .; j_gene: TRBJ1-5; v_gene: TRBV28; d_gene: .; CDR3nt: TGTGCCAGCAGTTTTGGCTTGGCCCAGCATTTT; CDR3aa: CASSFGLAQHF
abundance: .; j_gene: TRBJ1-4; v_gene: TRBV28; d_gene: TRBD1; CDR3nt: TGTGCCAGCAGTTCCGGGACAGGGTATGAAAAACTGTTTTTT; CDR3aa: CASSSGTGYEKLFF
abundance: .; j_gene: TRBJ1-1; v_gene: TRBV28; d_gene: .; CDR3nt: TGTGCCAGCAGGGAGGGATCCAACACTGAAGCTTTCTTT; CDR3aa: CASREGSNTEAFF
abundance: .; j_gene: TRBJ1-2; v_gene: TRBV5-1; d_gene: TRBD1; CDR3nt: TGCGCCAGCAGCTTAGGTGGACAGGGGATCGATGGCTACACCTTC; CDR3aa: CASSLGGQGIDGYTF
abundance: .; j_gene: TRBJ2-1; v_gene: TRBV2; d_gene: .; CDR3nt: TGTGCCAGCAAGTGGGACTTTTTGGATGAGCAGTTCTTC; CDR3aa: CASKWDFLDEQFF
abundance: .; j_gene: TRBJ2-7; v_gene: TRBV7-6; d_gene: .; CDR3nt: TGTGCCAGCAGCTTAGGCAGGGGCGCCTCCTACGAGCAGTACTTC; CDR3aa: CASSLGRGASYEQYF
abundance: once; j_gene: TRBJ1-2; v_gene: TRBV20-1; d_gene: .; CDR3nt: TGCAGTGCTTCAGGGGATAGAGTCTACACCTTC; CDR3aa: CSASGDRVYTF
abundance: .; j_gene: TRBJ2-1; v_gene: TRBV19; d_gene: TRBD2; CDR3nt: TGTGCCAGTAGTCTAACTAGCGGGAGCCACAATGAGCAGTTCTTC; CDR3aa: CASSLTSGSHNEQFF
abundance: .; j_gene: TRBJ1-1; v_gene: TRBV18; d_gene: .; CDR3nt: TGTGCCAGCTCATCCAGACAGGCCCTGGGGGCTTTCTTT; CDR3aa: CASSSRQALGAFF
abundance: .; j_gene: TRBJ1-1; v_gene: TRBV29-1; d_gene: TRBD1; CDR3nt: TGCAGCATAGTCCGGGACAGGGGAACTGAAGCTTTCTTT; CDR3aa: CSIVRDRGTEAFF
abundance: .; j_gene: TRBJ2-1; v_gene: TRBV27; d_gene: TRBD2; CDR3nt: TGTGCCAGCAGGGACCTGGGGCTAGCGGGGTACAATGAGCAGTTCTTC; CDR3aa: CASRDLGLAGYNEQFF
abundance: .; j_gene: TRBJ1-2; v_gene: TRBV6-6; d_gene: .; CDR3nt: TGTGCCAGCAGTTATGATGGGCTTCGTGGCTACACCTTC; CDR3aa: CASSYDGLRGYTF
abundance: .; j_gene: TRBJ2-7; v_gene: TRBV2; d_gene: .; CDR3nt: TGTGCCAGCAGTGGAAAAACGGCTCCGGGGGTCTCCTACGAGCAGTACTTC; CDR3aa: CASSGKTAPGVSYEQYF
abundance: .; j_gene: TRBJ1-2; v_gene: TRBV12-1; d_gene: .; CDR3nt: TGTGCCAGCAGCTTTAGGACAGGGGGCGCGTACTATGGCTACACCTTC; CDR3aa: CASSFRTGGAYYGYTF
abundance: .; j_gene: TRBJ2-7; v_gene: TRBV27; d_gene: TRBD2; CDR3nt: TGTGCCAGCAGTTCACGACTAGCCCGCGAGCAGTACTTC; CDR3aa: CASSSRLAREQYF
abundance: .; j_gene: TRBJ1-2; v_gene: TRBV11-3; d_gene: .; CDR3nt: TGTGCCAGCAGCTTAGCAGGGGCGCGAGACTATGGCTACACCTTC; CDR3aa: CASSLAGARDYGYTF
abundance: .; j_gene: TRBJ2-7; v_gene: TRBV4-1; d_gene: TRBD2; CDR3nt: TGCGCCAGCAGTTCAGGACTAGCGGGAGTTGACGAGCAGTACTTC; CDR3aa: CASSSGLAGVDEQYF
abundance: .; j_gene: TRBJ2-7; v_gene: TRBV6-6; d_gene: TRBD2; CDR3nt: TGTGCCAGCTCCGGACTAGCAGTTCCCGAGCAGTACTTC; CDR3aa: CASSGLAVPEQYF
abundance: .; j_gene: TRBJ2-1; v_gene: TRBV30; d_gene: TRBD2; CDR3nt: TGTGCCTGGAGTGTAGGGCTAGCGGGAGGCCCGGGTGAGCAGTTCTTC; CDR3aa: CAWSVGLAGGPGEQFF
abundance: .; j_gene: TRBJ2-1; v_gene: TRBV27; d_gene: TRBD2; CDR3nt: TGTGCCAGCAGTTTATCAGCGGGAGGGCCCTATGAGCAGTTCTTC; CDR3aa: CASSLSAGGPYEQFF
abundance: .; j_gene: TRBJ2-5; v_gene: TRBV4-1; d_gene: .; CDR3nt: TGCGCCAGCAGCCAAGGGACAGAAGAGACCCAGTACTTC; CDR3aa: CASSQGTEETQYF
abundance: .; j_gene: TRBJ2-5; v_gene: TRBV27; d_gene: TRBD2; CDR3nt: TGTGCCAGCAGTTTCGGGGGAGGGCCCCAAGAGACCCAGTACTTC; CDR3aa: CASSFGGGPQETQYF
abundance: .; j_gene: TRBJ2-7; v_gene: TRBV7-8; d_gene: .; CDR3nt: TGTGCCAGCAGCACCAGGACAGCCACCTACGAGCAGTACTTC; CDR3aa: CASSTRTATYEQYF
abundance: .; j_gene: TRBJ1-5; v_gene: TRBV10-2; d_gene: .; CDR3nt: TGCGCCAGCAGTGACAGGGGTTTGTATCAGCCCCAGCATTTT; CDR3aa: CASSDRGLYQPQHF
abundance: .; j_gene: TRBJ2-5; v_gene: TRBV2; d_gene: .; CDR3nt: TGTGCCAGCAGTCCTAGGAGGGATCGGGAGACCCAGTACTTC; CDR3aa: CASSPRRDRETQYF
abundance: .; j_gene: TRBJ1-2; v_gene: TRBV7-2; d_gene: .; CDR3nt: TGTGCCAGCAGCCTCGAACGTACAGGGCGCTATGGCTACACCTTC; CDR3aa: CASSLERTGRYGYTF
abundance: .; j_gene: TRBJ1-1; v_gene: TRBV5-1; d_gene: .; CDR3nt: TGCGCCAGCAGCCTGGGGAGTTCTGAAGCTTTCTTT; CDR3aa: CASSLGSSEAFF
abundance: .; j_gene: TRBJ2-2; v_gene: TRBV28; d_gene: .; CDR3nt: TGTGCCAGCAGTGTGGACAGTTTGGCCGGGGAGCTGTTTTTT; CDR3aa: CASSVDSLAGELFF
abundance: .; j_gene: TRBJ2-1; v_gene: TRBV7-6; d_gene: .; CDR3nt: TGTGCCAGCAGCTTAGTTAGCGTCCCCTCCTACAATGAGCAGTTCTTC; CDR3aa: CASSLVSVPSYNEQFF
abundance: .; j_gene: TRBJ2-5; v_gene: TRBV2; d_gene: TRBD2; CDR3nt: TGTGCCAGCAGGGGGGACTCAGCGGGAGTGGCAATCCAGTACTTC; CDR3aa: CASRGDSAGVAIQYF
abundance: .; j_gene: TRBJ2-2; v_gene: TRBV7-3; d_gene: .; CDR3nt: TGTGCCAGCAGTGGGACATACACCGGGGAGCTGTTTTTT; CDR3aa: CASSGTYTGELFF
abundance: .; j_gene: TRBJ1-5; v_gene: TRBV30; d_gene: .; CDR3nt: TGTGCCTGGAGTGATACACCGGGGATCAATCAGCCCCAGCATTTT; CDR3aa: CAWSDTPGINQPQHF
abundance: .; j_gene: TRBJ2-3; v_gene: TRBV7-3; d_gene: TRBD2; CDR3nt: TGTGCCAGCAGCCCCGGGGGGGATACGCAGTATTTT; CDR3aa: CASSPGGDTQYF
abundance: .; j_gene: TRBJ2-1; v_gene: TRBV9; d_gene: TRBD1; CDR3nt: TGTGCCAGCAGCCTTGGGACAGGGGATTACAATGAGCAGTTCTTC; CDR3aa: CASSLGTGDYNEQFF
abundance: .; j_gene: TRBJ1-5; v_gene: TRBV27; d_gene: TRBD1; CDR3nt: TGTGCCAGCAGTTTATCTCGCGGGACAGCTAATCAGCCCCAGCATTTT; CDR3aa: CASSLSRGTANQPQHF
abundance: .; j_gene: TRBJ2-7; v_gene: TRBV5-6; d_gene: TRBD2; CDR3nt: TGTGCCAGCAGCTTGGGACTAGCGGGAGCCTACGAGCAGTACTTC; CDR3aa: CASSLGLAGAYEQYF
abundance: .; j_gene: TRBJ2-7; v_gene: TRBV28; d_gene: TRBD2; CDR3nt: TGTGCCGGCCGCGGGGGAAGCTCCTACGAGCAGTACTTC; CDR3aa: CAGRGGSSYEQYF
abundance: .; j_gene: TRBJ2-5; v_gene: TRBV18; d_gene: TRBD1; CDR3nt: TGTGCCAGCTCACGCGACAGGGACGAGACCCAGTACTTC; CDR3aa: CASSRDRDETQYF
abundance: .; j_gene: TRBJ1-1; v_gene: TRBV15; d_gene: .; CDR3nt: TGTGCCACCAGCAGGACCCGGACAGCGGACACTGAAGCTTTCTTT; CDR3aa: CATSRTRTADTEAFF